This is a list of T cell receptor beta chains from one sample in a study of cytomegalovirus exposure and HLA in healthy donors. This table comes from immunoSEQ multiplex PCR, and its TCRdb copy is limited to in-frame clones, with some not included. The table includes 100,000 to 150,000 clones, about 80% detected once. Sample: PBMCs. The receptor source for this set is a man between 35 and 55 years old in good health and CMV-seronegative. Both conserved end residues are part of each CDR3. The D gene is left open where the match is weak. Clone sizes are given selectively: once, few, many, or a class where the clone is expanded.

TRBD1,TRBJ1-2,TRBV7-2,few,CASSLTGLEGYTF,TGTGCCAGCAGCTTGACAGGGTTAGAGGGCTACACCTTC
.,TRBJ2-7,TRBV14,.,CASSKPPGHWGNEQYF,TGTGCCAGCAGCAAACCTCCGGGACATTGGGGGAATGAGCAGTACTTC
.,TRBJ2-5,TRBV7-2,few,CASSPPGGVPETQYF,TGTGCCAGCAGCCCGCCCGGCGGGGTTCCAGAGACCCAGTACTTC
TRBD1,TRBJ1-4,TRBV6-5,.,CASSYPTGGGEKLFF,TGTGCCAGCAGTTACCCGACAGGGGGAGGTGAAAAACTGTTTTTT
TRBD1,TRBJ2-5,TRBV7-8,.,CASSLRQGGGETQYF,TGTGCCAGCAGCTTAAGACAGGGGGGTGGAGAGACCCAGTACTTC
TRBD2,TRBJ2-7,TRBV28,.,CASASPSGGEGEQYF,TGTGCCAGCGCCAGCCCTAGCGGGGGGGAAGGCGAGCAGTACTTC
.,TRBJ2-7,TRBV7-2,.,CASSLRQGNYEQYF,TGTGCCAGCAGCTTGCGTCAGGGGAACTACGAGCAGTACTTC
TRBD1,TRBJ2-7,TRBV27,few,CASSRTGGIYEQYF,TGTGCCAGCAGTCGGACAGGGGGCATTTACGAGCAGTACTTC
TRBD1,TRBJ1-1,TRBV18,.,CAGKKGADTEAFF,TGTGCCGGAAAGAAGGGGGCTGACACTGAAGCTTTCTTT
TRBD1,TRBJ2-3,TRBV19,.,CASRGTGSDTQYF,TGTGCCAGTAGGGGGACAGGGTCAGATACGCAGTATTTT
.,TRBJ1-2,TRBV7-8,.,CASSLAGLGGGYTF,TGTGCCAGCAGCTTAGCAGGTCTAGGGGGTGGCTACACCTTC
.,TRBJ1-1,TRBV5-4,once,CASSLQMNTEAFF,TGTGCCAGCAGCTTGCAGATGAACACTGAAGCTTTCTTT
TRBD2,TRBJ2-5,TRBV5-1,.,CASSLSGGQETQYF,TGCGCCAGCAGCTTGTCGGGGGGCCAAGAGACCCAGTACTTC
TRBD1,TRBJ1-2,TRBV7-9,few,CASSLPTGIRGYTF,TGTGCCAGCAGCCTACCGACAGGGATTCGCGGCTACACCTTC
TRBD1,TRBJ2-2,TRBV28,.,CASSPTSGTGTGELFF,TGTGCCAGCAGCCCCACCTCCGGGACAGGGACCGGGGAGCTGTTTTTT
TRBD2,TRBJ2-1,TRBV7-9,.,CASSLAPLNTFGGYNEQFF,TGTGCCAGCAGCTTAGCGCCTCTTAACACATTCGGGGGGTACAATGAGCAGTTCTTC
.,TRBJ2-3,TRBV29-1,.,CSVETGSTDTQYF,TGCAGCGTTGAAACGGGAAGCACAGATACGCAGTATTTT
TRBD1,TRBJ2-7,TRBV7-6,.,CASSFGQGPSYEQYF,TGTGCCAGCAGCTTTGGACAGGGGCCATCCTACGAGCAGTACTTC
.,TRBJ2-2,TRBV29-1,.,CSVTDLGVTGELFF,TGCAGCGTGACAGACTTAGGTGTGACCGGGGAGCTGTTTTTT
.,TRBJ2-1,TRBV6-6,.,CASSYSETSNEQFF,TGTGCCAGCAGTTACTCCGAGACTAGCAATGAGCAGTTCTTC
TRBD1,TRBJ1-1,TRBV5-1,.,CASSTGQGNTEAFF,TGCGCCAGCAGCACAGGACAGGGTAACACTGAAGCTTTCTTT
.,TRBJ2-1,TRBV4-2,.,CASSQVQAGYNEQFF,TGTGCCAGCAGCCAAGTTCAGGCAGGGTACAATGAGCAGTTCTTC
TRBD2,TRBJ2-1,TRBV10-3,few,CAISESGTSYNEQFF,TGTGCCATCAGTGAGTCTGGGACTAGTTACAATGAGCAGTTCTTC
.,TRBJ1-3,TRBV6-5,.,CASSYSGGNTIYF,TGTGCCAGCAGTTACTCGGGGGGGAACACCATATATTTT
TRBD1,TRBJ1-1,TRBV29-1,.,CSVGGQALWNTEAFF,TGCAGCGTTGGTGGACAGGCCTTATGGAACACTGAAGCTTTCTTT
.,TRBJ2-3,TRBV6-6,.,CASSYGTPGVADTQYF,TGTGCCAGCAGTTACGGGACCCCGGGAGTTGCAGATACGCAGTATTTT
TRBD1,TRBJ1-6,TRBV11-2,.,CASSPQGAGDSPLHF,TGTGCCAGCAGCCCACAGGGGGCAGGGGATTCACCCCTCCACTTT
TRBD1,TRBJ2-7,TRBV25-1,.,CASRTGAVDSYEQYF,TGTGCCAGCAGGACAGGGGCCGTGGACTCCTACGAGCAGTACTTC
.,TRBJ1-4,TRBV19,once,CASSIYLTEEKLFF,TGTGCCAGTAGTATTTATCTTACCGAGGAGAAACTGTTTTTT
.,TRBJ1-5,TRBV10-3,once,CAIAETVNQPQHF,TGTGCCATCGCGGAGACAGTCAATCAGCCCCAGCATTTT
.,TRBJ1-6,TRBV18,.,CASSPGGNNSPLHF,TGTGCCAGCTCACCGGGGGGAAATAATTCACCCCTCCACTTT
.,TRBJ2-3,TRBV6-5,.,CASKGSQGSTDTQYF,TGTGCCAGCAAGGGGTCCCAGGGGAGCACAGATACGCAGTATTTT
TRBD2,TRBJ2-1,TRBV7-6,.,CASSLGPTSGRNNEQFF,TGTGCCAGCAGCTTAGGACCTACTAGCGGGAGGAACAATGAGCAGTTCTTC
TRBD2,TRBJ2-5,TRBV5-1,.,CASSLGASGSGGTQYF,TGCGCCAGCAGCTTGGGGGCGAGCGGGAGTGGGGGGACCCAGTACTTC
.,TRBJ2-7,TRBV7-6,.,CASSTTGYTSYEQYF,TGTGCCAGCAGTACGACAGGCTATACCTCCTACGAGCAGTACTTC
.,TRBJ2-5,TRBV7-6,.,CASSGARETQYF,TGTGCCAGCAGCGGGGCACGAGAGACCCAGTACTTC
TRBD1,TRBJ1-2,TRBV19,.,CASSKGQGAANYGYTF,TGTGCCAGTAGTAAAGGACAGGGGGCGGCGAACTATGGCTACACCTTC
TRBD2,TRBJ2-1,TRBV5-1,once,CASSFTGQPLSGSSYNEQFF,TGCGCCAGCAGCTTTACTGGACAGCCACTCAGCGGGAGCTCCTACAATGAGCAGTTCTTC
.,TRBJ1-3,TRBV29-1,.,CSVELPGSGNTIYF,TGCAGCGTTGAACTGCCCGGCTCTGGAAACACCATATATTTT
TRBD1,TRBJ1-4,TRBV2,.,CASSEDRGTGSGLFF,TGTGCCAGCAGTGAGGACAGGGGAACGGGCAGTGGACTGTTTTTT